A selection of T cell receptor beta chains follows, all from one sample in a study of shared clonotypes between healthy human individuals. The protocol was immunoSEQ multiplex PCR, while the TCRdb copy is restricted to in-frame clones and leaves out a portion. The table shows about 230,000 clones, with 65% occurring only once. Sequencing input: memory CD4+ T cells sorted from blood. Receptors were obtained from a man aged 30 to 45 in good health. Each CDR3 is given with its conserved first and last residue. The D gene is left open where the match is weak. The size of a clone is reported for some rows only, either as once, few or many, or as a class for expanded clones.

j_call	clone_size	d_call	v_call	cdr3_aa	cdr3_nt
TRBJ2-1	many	NA	TRBV11-3	CASSKWGGVGAHEQFF	TGTGCCAGCAGCAAATGGGGCGGGGTCGGTGCTCATGAGCAGTTCTTC
TRBJ2-3	once	TRBD2	TRBV29-1	CSVVRLAGGHTDTQYF	TGCAGCGTTGTTAGGCTAGCGGGAGGTCACACAGATACGCAGTATTTT
TRBJ2-1	NA	NA	TRBV28	CASSLLNEQFF	TGTGCCAGCAGTCTCCTCAATGAGCAGTTCTTC
TRBJ2-5	few	TRBD2	TRBV15	CATGAGGPQEETQYF	TGTGCCACCGGAGCGGGAGGGCCTCAGGAAGAGACCCAGTACTTC
TRBJ2-3	NA	NA	TRBV7-9	CASYGDDADLTSTDTQYF	TGTGCCAGCTATGGGGACGACGCCGACTTGACTAGCACAGATACGCAGTATTTT
TRBJ2-5	NA	NA	TRBV5-1	CASSSFQGRETQYF	TGCGCCAGCAGCTCATTTCAGGGAAGGGAGACCCAGTACTTC
TRBJ1-4	NA	NA	TRBV19	CASSSVGTDGTEKLFF	TGTGCCAGTAGTTCTGTGGGGACCGATGGAACTGAAAAACTGTTTTTT
TRBJ2-1	NA	NA	TRBV5-1	CASSLFGDRRKSSYNEQFF	TGCGCCAGCAGCTTGTTTGGAGACAGAAGAAAAAGCTCCTACAATGAGCAGTTCTTC
TRBJ1-5	NA	TRBD1	TRBV10-1	CASSTGVNQPQHF	TGCGCCAGCTCGACAGGGGTCAATCAGCCCCAGCATTTT
TRBJ2-2	NA	TRBD2	TRBV5-1	CASSVGLATGELFF	TGCGCCAGCAGCGTGGGACTAGCGACCGGGGAGCTGTTTTTT
TRBJ2-7	many	NA	TRBV28	CASGYRTREQYF	TGTGCCAGCGGCTACAGAACCCGCGAGCAGTACTTC
TRBJ2-1	NA	TRBD2	TRBV10-3	CAIKGTSGRTSYNEQFF	TGTGCCATCAAAGGGACTAGCGGGAGGACAAGTTACAATGAGCAGTTCTTC
TRBJ2-5	few	NA	TRBV18	CASSPQETQYF	TGTGCCAGCTCGCCTCAAGAGACCCAGTACTTC
TRBJ1-1	few	NA	TRBV18	CASSPTKQPNTEAFF	TGTGCCAGCTCACCCACCAAACAGCCGAACACTGAAGCTTTCTTT
TRBJ1-1	NA	NA	TRBV7-8	CVSSFSDGLTEAFF	TGTGTCAGCAGCTTTAGCGATGGCCTCACTGAAGCTTTCTTT
TRBJ2-7	many	NA	TRBV11-2	CASSLGYEISYEQYF	TGTGCCAGCAGCTTAGGGTACGAGATCTCCTACGAGCAGTACTTC
TRBJ2-2	NA	NA	TRBV10-1	CASSESMVNTGELFF	TGCGCCAGCAGTGAGTCGATGGTTAACACCGGGGAGCTGTTTTTT
TRBJ1-4	NA	NA	TRBV6-1	CASSTGGWEEEKLFF	TGTGCCAGCAGTACCGGAGGGTGGGAGGAGGAAAAACTGTTTTTT
TRBJ2-5	NA	TRBD2	TRBV25-1	CASSESPAGVQETQYF	TGTGCCAGCAGTGAATCCCCAGCGGGAGTACAAGAGACCCAGTACTTC
TRBJ2-2	NA	NA	TRBV5-1	CASSLSQGFGELFF	TGCGCCAGCAGCTTGTCGCAGGGGTTCGGGGAGCTGTTTTTT
TRBJ2-7	NA	NA	TRBV7-2	CASSLGGLSVYEQYF	TGTGCCAGCAGCTTAGGTGGCTTATCTGTCTACGAGCAGTACTTC
TRBJ2-5	NA	TRBD1	TRBV5-4	CASSRDRQETQYF	TGTGCCAGCAGCAGGGACAGACAAGAGACCCAGTACTTC
TRBJ1-5	NA	TRBD1	TRBV28	CASSAQTGGYSYSNQPQHF	TGTGCCAGCAGCGCGCAAACAGGGGGGTACAGTTATAGCAATCAGCCCCAGCATTTT
TRBJ2-2	NA	NA	TRBV5-1	CASSFGAGSNTGELFF	TGCGCCAGCAGCTTCGGGGCGGGATCCAACACCGGGGAGCTGTTTTTT
TRBJ2-5	NA	TRBD1	TRBV18	CASSPWDRVGETQYF	TGTGCCAGCTCACCATGGGACAGGGTAGGAGAGACCCAGTACTTC
TRBJ2-7	NA	NA	TRBV6-5	CASSTPGPHSEQYF	TGTGCCAGCAGTACCCCGGGGCCCCACTCCGAGCAGTACTTC
TRBJ1-1	few	NA	TRBV18	CASSPPGRVSTEAFF	TGTGCCAGCTCACCTCCGGGGAGGGTGTCGACTGAAGCTTTCTTT
TRBJ2-5	few	TRBD2	TRBV5-1	CASSSRLAGGPETQYF	TGCGCCAGCAGCTCAAGACTAGCGGGAGGGCCGGAGACCCAGTACTTC
TRBJ2-3	NA	NA	TRBV5-1	CASSGQAKDTQYF	TGCGCCAGCAGTGGGCAGGCGAAAGATACGCAGTATTTT
TRBJ2-7	NA	NA	TRBV29-1	CSVLETESSYEQYF	TGCAGCGTTCTCGAGACTGAGAGCTCCTACGAGCAGTACTTC
TRBJ2-7	NA	NA	TRBV15	CATSRDSRDGAGASYEQYF	TGTGCCACCAGCAGAGATTCGAGGGATGGCGCGGGGGCTTCCTACGAGCAGTACTTC
TRBJ2-2	few	NA	TRBV10-1	CASSPLGGRTGELFF	TGCGCCAGCAGTCCTCTAGGGGGGAGGACCGGGGAGCTGTTTTTT
TRBJ2-7	NA	NA	TRBV28	CASSLSRLEQYF	TGTGCCAGCAGTTTATCCCGACTCGAGCAGTACTTC
TRBJ2-1	NA	NA	TRBV2	CASRDVGAYNEQFF	TGTGCCAGCAGAGACGTTGGGGCGTACAATGAGCAGTTCTTC
TRBJ1-5	NA	NA	TRBV19	CASSSRNQRSNQPQHF	TGTGCCAGTAGTTCCAGAAATCAGAGAAGCAATCAGCCCCAGCATTTT
TRBJ2-3	few	TRBD2	TRBV12-5	CASGLRAGVADTQYF	TGTGCTAGTGGTTTAAGGGCGGGAGTCGCAGATACGCAGTATTTT
TRBJ2-7	NA	NA	TRBV11-2	CASSLVGPASGYEQYF	TGTGCCAGCAGCTTAGTAGGACCCGCGTCGGGCTACGAGCAGTACTTC
TRBJ1-1	NA	NA	TRBV15	CATSGLDTENTEAFF	TGTGCCACCAGCGGCCTAGACACGGAGAACACTGAAGCTTTCTTT
TRBJ2-3	NA	TRBD1	TRBV5-1	CASNLDRAETDTQYF	TGCGCCAGCAATCTGGACAGGGCTGAAACAGATACGCAGTATTTT
TRBJ1-1	many	NA	TRBV19	CASSSGLNTEAFF	TGTGCCAGTAGTTCCGGATTGAACACTGAAGCTTTCTTT
TRBJ2-5	NA	NA	TRBV29-1	CSVGQTGARDEETQYF	TGCAGCGTAGGACAAACCGGGGCCAGGGACGAAGAGACCCAGTACTTC
TRBJ2-1	NA	TRBD2	TRBV2	CASRGLAGAYNEQFF	TGTGCCAGCAGGGGACTAGCGGGAGCTTACAATGAGCAGTTCTTC